The sequence of this TCR beta chain was determined in a study of blood T cell repertoires in COVID-19. On the study more broadly: There were acute and convalescent COVID-19 samples, and they came from the United States, Italy and Spain. T cells, B-cell-depleted T cells, or PBMCs supplied cDNA or gDNA.

The CDR3 covers 15 residues. Germline V gene sequence: CDR1 SGHRS, CDR2 YFSETQ. V lost 0 bases, J lost 4 bases, and 1 base stayed unmatched. Produced via immunoSEQ multiplex PCR; TCRdb's table is partial and in-frame only. The sample includes about 300,000 clones, around 87% of them seen just once. Researchers sorted participants into cohorts using their self-reported clinical history. The sample was PBMCs or T cells enriched from blood (not recorded which). This TCR came from a woman aged 18 to 35 with acute COVID-19. V gene TRBV5-1 combines with J gene TRBJ2-2, with 9 bases that match TRBD2. For the CDR3, the DNA is TGCGCCAGCAGCTTGGGACTAGCGGTCACCGGGGAGCTGTTTTTT. Its translation: CASSLGLAVTGELFF.